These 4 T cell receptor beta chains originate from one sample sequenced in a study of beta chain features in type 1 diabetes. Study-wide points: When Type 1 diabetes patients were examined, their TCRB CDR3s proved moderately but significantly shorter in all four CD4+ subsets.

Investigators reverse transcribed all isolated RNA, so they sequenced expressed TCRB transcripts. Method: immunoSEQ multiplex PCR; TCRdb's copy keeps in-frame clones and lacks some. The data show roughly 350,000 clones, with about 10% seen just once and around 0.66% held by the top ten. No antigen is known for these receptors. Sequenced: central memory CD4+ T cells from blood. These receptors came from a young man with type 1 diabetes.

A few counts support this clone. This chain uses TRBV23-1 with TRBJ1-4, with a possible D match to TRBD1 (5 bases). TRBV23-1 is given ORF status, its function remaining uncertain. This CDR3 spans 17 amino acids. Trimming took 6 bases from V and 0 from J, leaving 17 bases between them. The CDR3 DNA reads TGCGCCAGCAGCCAAGCCTACAGGCACACAACTAATGAAAAACTGTTTTTT. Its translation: CASSQAYRHTTNEKLFF.

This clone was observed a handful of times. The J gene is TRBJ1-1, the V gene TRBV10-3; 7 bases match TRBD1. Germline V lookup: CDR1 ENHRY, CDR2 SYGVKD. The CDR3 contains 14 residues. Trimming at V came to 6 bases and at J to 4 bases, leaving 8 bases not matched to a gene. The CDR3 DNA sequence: TGTGCCATCAGCGTGGGACAGAGGGGCACTGAAGCTTTCTTT. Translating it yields CAISVGQRGTEAFF.

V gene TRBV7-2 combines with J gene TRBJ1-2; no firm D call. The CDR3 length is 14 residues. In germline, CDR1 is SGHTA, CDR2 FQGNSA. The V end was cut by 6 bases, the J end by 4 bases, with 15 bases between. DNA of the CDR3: TGTGCCAGCAGAACCGACGGACTCATCTATGGCTACACCTTC. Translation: CASRTDGLIYGYTF. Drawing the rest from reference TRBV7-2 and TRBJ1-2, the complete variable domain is GAGVSQSPSNKVTEKGKDVELRCDPISGHTALYWYRQSLGQGLEFLIYFQGNSAPDKSGLPSDRFSAERTGGSVSTLTIQRTQQEDSAVYLCASRTDGLIYGYTFGSGTRLTVV.

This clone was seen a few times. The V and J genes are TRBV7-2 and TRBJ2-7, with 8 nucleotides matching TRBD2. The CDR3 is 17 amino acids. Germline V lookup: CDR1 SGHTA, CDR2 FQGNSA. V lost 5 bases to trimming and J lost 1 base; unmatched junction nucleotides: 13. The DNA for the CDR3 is TGTGCCAGCAGCCCCCTGTTGTCGGGCGGGAGGTCCTACGAGCAGTACTTC. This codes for CASSPLLSGGRSYEQYF.